This TCR beta chain appears in the sequencing data of a study of human versus mouse CDR3 diversity and MHC coevolution. Study overall: Samples had between roughly 5.5 x 10^6 and 1.8 x 10^7 valid reads. Whole-study findings and limits: In humans, T-cell selection involved more than five MHC II alleles. Humans had the largest estimated TCR beta repertoire, some 1.7 million clonotypes. Human CDR3s averaged more deletions and insertions than mouse CDR3s.

Here immunoSEQ multiplex PCR was the method, and the copy in TCRdb shows in-frame clones only, minus some. The repertoire holds fewer than 80,000 clones, with just under 95% as singletons. Details on this clone: Antigen unknown.

From germline, CDR1 is LNHDA and CDR2 SQIVND (reference sequence). The CDR3 sequence is 14 residues long. V lost 5 bases, J lost 7 bases, and 12 bases lay in between. The chain couples TRBV19 to TRBJ1-6; D gene ambiguous. This receptor was obtained from a person aged 30 to 70 in good health. The sequenced material came from naive CD4+ T cells from blood. Sample subset: CD45RO-negative CD62L-positive naive CD4 T cells. CDR3 bases: TGTGCCAGTAGTTCCGCCGGGAAGAATTCACCCCTCCACTTT. It specifies CASSSAGKNSPLHF.